These 12 T cell receptor beta chains were sequenced from one sample in a study of blood T cell repertoires in COVID-19. TCRdb's copy holds only in-frame clones and misses some; the assay was immunoSEQ multiplex PCR. The table has roughly 250,000 clones, 70% to 90% seen once; the top ten hold approximately 2.1%. Sequences were obtained from peripheral blood. The receptor set was obtained from a woman between 40 and 55 years old who had recovered from COVID-19.

This clone is a singleton in its sample. The chain uses TRBV4-1 and TRBJ2-3; 7 bases match TRBD2. J was trimmed by 2 bases and V by 4 bases; bases with no gene match: 15. This CDR3 is built from 18 residues. Germline CDR1 reads MGHRA; CDR2 reads YSYEKL. The CDR3 nucleotides read TGCGCCAGCAGCCCTCCGCGGGCTCGGCGGGAGTTCACAGATACGCAGTATTTT. This translates into CASSPPRARREFTDTQYF.

V gene TRBV11-2 combines with J gene TRBJ2-2; 11 bases are a match to TRBD2. The CDR3 has 15 amino acids. V dropped 5 bases and J dropped 4; count of bases not matched to a gene: 3. The germline V gene encodes CDR1 SGHAT and CDR2 FQNNGV. This CDR3 reads CASSVSGGVTGELFF. In DNA form, the CDR3 reads TGTGCCAGCAGCGTTAGCGGGGGGGTCACCGGGGAGCTGTTTTTT. The variable domain in full, with the rest retrieved from reference TRBV11-2 and TRBJ2-2, is EAGVAQSPRYKIIEKRQSVAFWCNPISGHATLYWYQQILGQGPKLLIQFQNNGVVDDSQLPKDRFSAERLKGVDSTLKIQPAKLEDSAVYLCASSVSGGVTGELFFGEGSRLTVL.

The rearrangement uses TRBV7-2 and TRBJ1-2; D call uncertain. CDR1 SGHTA and CDR2 FQGNSA come from the germline V gene. CDR3 size: 16 residues. The ends were cut back, 5 bases at V and 4 bases at J, with 20 bases in the middle. The CDR3 DNA reads as TGTGCCAGCAGCCTAGAGAGACTAACGGCCAGCTATGGCTACACCTTC. Translation: CASSLERLTASYGYTF.

The chain recombines TRBV18 with TRBJ2-1; 7 bases agree with TRBD2. Unmatched junction bases numbered 6, after V lost 5 bases and J lost 2 bases. Germline assignment: CDR1 KGHSH and CDR2 LQKENI. This CDR3 contains 15 residues. The CDR3 coding sequence is TGTGCCAGCTCAGCCCCGGGGGGAACCTACAATGAGCAGTTCTTC. It yields the protein CASSAPGGTYNEQFF.

V gene TRBV6-5 combines with J gene TRBJ1-4, with D maybe TRBD1 (6 bases). The V gene's germline CDR1 is MNHEY and CDR2 SVGAGI. V was shortened by 6 bases and J by 2 bases, with 13 bases between the two germline ends. This CDR3 has 15 amino acids. The DNA for the CDR3 is TGTGCCAGCAGGACCGGGCAGGGGACTAATGAAAAACTGTTTTTT. Translation gives CASRTGQGTNEKLFF.

CDR3 amino acids: CASSLAPSGGSNEQFF. In DNA form, the CDR3 reads TGTGCCAGCAGCTTAGCGCCCAGCGGGGGGTCCAATGAGCAGTTCTTC. The chain couples TRBV7-2 to TRBJ2-1, with 9 bases matching TRBD2. CDR1 SGHTA and CDR2 FQGNSA come from the germline V gene. The CDR3 contains 16 residues. V dropped 0 bases and J dropped 6; count of bases not matched to a gene: 6.

The V gene is TRBV19, the J gene TRBJ1-1; D call uncertain. The germline gives CDR1 LNHDA, CDR2 SQIVND (reference sequence). The ends were cut back, 0 bases at V and 4 bases at J, with 9 bases in the middle. The CDR3 is 14 residues long. The DNA of the CDR3 is TGTGCCAGTAGTATAGATCTATCAACCACTGAAGCTTTCTTT. It is translated as CASSIDLSTTEAFF.

This clone was seen just once. The gene calls are TRBV19 and TRBJ2-1, with 11 nucleotides matching TRBD1. The V segment lost 6 bases and the J segment 7 bases; nucleotides outside the gene matches: 8. Germline CDR1 reads LNHDA; CDR2 reads SQIVND (reference sequence). The CDR3 totals 15 residues. The DNA of the CDR3 is TGTGCCAGTAGAAGGATGGACAGGGGGCGGAATGAGCAGTTCTTC. Protein product: CASRRMDRGRNEQFF.

The chain recombines TRBV28 with TRBJ1-4; D possibly corresponds to TRBD1 (5 bases). Germline CDR1 reads MDHEN; CDR2 reads SYDVKM. Trimming removed 4 bases at V and 5 bases at J, with 14 bases between. The CDR3 runs 15 residues. The CDR3: CASSWDLGGNEKLFF. The CDR3 nucleotides are TGTGCCAGCAGTTGGGACTTAGGTGGAAATGAAAAACTGTTTTTT.

The V and J genes are TRBV6-5 and TRBJ2-7; D possibly corresponds to TRBD1 (6 bases). There are 15 residues in the CDR3. V gave up 5 bases and J gave up 0 bases, with 14 bases separating them. Per the germline V gene, CDR1 is MNHEY and CDR2 is SVGAGI. CDR3 in amino acids: CASSLNREGSYEQYF. Here the CDR3 DNA reads TGTGCCAGCAGTCTTAACAGGGAAGGCTCCTACGAGCAGTACTTC.

The chain is built from TRBV11-3 and TRBJ2-7, with D perhaps TRBD1 (6 bases). CDR1 is SGHNT, CDR2 YENEEA, per germline. V lost 4 bases and J 1 base, leaving 11 bases between the germline ends. The CDR3 has 14 residues. The CDR3 coding sequence is TGTGCCAGCAGCTCCTATAGGGGGTCCTACGAGCAGTACTTC. Residues: CASSSYRGSYEQYF.

V usage is TRBV2 and J usage is TRBJ2-5, with TRBD1 matching over 9 bases. CDR3 length: 16 amino acids. After removal of 7 bases from V and 2 bases from J, the junction contained 11 bases not matched to a gene. The V gene's germline CDR1 is SNHLY and CDR2 FYNNEI. The CDR3 DNA sequence: TGTGCCAGCACCGTTACAGGGGGCGCTTCTCAAGAGACCCAGTACTTC. Protein: CASTVTGGASQETQYF.